This T cell receptor (beta chain) was retrieved from a study of T cell responses to AZD1222 COVID-19 vaccine. TCRdb keeps only in-frame clones here, not all; method: immunoSEQ multiplex PCR. The table shows 150,000 to 200,000 clones, with around 90% occurring only once. The germline V and J ends were trimmed by 0 bases and 16 bases, with 4 bases remaining between them. This CDR3 has 9 amino acids. Germline values: CDR1 LGHDT, CDR2 YNNKEL (reference sequence). The chain carries TRBV3-1 (or the pseudogene TRBV3-2) and TRBJ2-1; no definite D call. The sequenced sample was peripheral blood, obtained 28 days after the second AZD1222 dose. The sequence derives from an adult who received the AZD1222 COVID-19 vaccine. The CDR3 spells CASSQEGFF. The DNA of the CDR3 is TGTGCCAGCAGCCAAGAAGGATTCTTC.